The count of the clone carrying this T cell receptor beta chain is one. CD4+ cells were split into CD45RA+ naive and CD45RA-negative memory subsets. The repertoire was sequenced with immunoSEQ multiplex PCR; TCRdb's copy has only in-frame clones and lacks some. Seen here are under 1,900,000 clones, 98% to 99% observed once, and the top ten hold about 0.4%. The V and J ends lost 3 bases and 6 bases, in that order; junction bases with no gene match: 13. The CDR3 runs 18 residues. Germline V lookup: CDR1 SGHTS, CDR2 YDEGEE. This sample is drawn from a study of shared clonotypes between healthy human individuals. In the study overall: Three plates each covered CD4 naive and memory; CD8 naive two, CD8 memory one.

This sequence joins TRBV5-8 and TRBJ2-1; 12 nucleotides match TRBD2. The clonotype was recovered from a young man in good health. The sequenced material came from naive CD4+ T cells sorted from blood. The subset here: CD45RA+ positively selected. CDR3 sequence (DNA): TGTGCCAGCAGCTCTGGGAGACTAGCGGGAGTCCCTCTCAATGAGCAGTTCTTC. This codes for CASSSGRLAGVPLNEQFF.